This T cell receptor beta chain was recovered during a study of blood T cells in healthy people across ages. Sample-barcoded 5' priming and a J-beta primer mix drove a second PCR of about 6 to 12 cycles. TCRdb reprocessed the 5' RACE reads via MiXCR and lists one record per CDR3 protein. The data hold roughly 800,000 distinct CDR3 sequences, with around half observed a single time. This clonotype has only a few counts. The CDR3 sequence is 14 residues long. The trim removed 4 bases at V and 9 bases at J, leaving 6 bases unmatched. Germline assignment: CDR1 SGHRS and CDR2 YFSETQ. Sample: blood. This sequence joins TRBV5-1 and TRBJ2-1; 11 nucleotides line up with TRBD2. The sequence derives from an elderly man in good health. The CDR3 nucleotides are TGCGCCAGCAGCATGACTAGCGGGATGGGTGAGCAGTTCTTC. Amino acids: CASSMTSGMGEQFF.